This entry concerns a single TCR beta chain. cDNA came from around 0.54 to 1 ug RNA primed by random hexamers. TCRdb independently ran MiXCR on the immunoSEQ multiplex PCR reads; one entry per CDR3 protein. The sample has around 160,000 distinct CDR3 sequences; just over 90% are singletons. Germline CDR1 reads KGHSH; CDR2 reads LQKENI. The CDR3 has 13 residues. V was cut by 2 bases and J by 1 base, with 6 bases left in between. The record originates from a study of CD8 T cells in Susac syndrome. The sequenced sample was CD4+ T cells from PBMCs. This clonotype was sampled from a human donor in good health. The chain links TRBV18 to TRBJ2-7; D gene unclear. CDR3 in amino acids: CASSPSVSYEQYF. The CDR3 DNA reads TGTGCCAGCTCACCATCAGTATCCTACGAGCAGTACTTC.